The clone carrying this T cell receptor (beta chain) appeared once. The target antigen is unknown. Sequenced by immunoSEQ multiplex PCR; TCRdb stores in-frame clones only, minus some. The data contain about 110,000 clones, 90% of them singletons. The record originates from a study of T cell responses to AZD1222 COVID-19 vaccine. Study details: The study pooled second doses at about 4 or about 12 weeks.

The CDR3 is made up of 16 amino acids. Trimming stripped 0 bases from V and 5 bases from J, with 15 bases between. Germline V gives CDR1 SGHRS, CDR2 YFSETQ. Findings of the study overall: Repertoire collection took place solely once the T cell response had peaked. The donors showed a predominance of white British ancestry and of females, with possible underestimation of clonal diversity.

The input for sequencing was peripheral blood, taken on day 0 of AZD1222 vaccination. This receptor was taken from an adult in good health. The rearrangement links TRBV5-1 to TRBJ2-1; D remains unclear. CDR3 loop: CASSLGSRAADNEQFF. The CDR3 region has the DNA TGCGCCAGCAGCTTGGGGTCACGAGCCGCAGACAATGAGCAGTTCTTC.